This is a list of T cell receptor beta chains from one sample in a study of cytomegalovirus exposure and HLA in healthy donors. Profiling relied on immunoSEQ multiplex PCR, and the TCRdb table lists in-frame clones only, not all of them. The table shows some 130,000 clones, with 89% occurring only once. The sequenced material came from PBMCs. These receptors were taken from a woman aged 18-35 years in good health and CMV-seronegative. Both conserved end residues are part of each CDR3. A D gene is named only where the DNA matches it firmly. Not every row has a clone size; where given, it reads once, few, many or a size class.

CDR3 DNA	CDR3 protein	J gene	D gene	V gene	clone size
TGTGCCAGCAGTGAAAGGGGCGGGAGGAACAACTATGGCTACACCTTC	CASSERGGRNNYGYTF	TRBJ1-2	-	TRBV2	-
TGTGCCAGCAGGGGGGAGGGTCTCTACGAGCAGTACTTC	CASRGEGLYEQYF	TRBJ2-7	TRBD2	TRBV2	-
TGTGCCAGCAGTGAATCGGTTTCGTTCGGGTCTTTCTTT	CASSESVSFGSFF	TRBJ1-1	-	TRBV6-1	-
TGTGCCAGCACCCCCGTCTCTGGAAACACCATATATTTT	CASTPVSGNTIYF	TRBJ1-3	-	TRBV9	-
TGTGCCAGCAAAATACAGGGAACTGGCACTGAAGCTTTCTTT	CASKIQGTGTEAFF	TRBJ1-1	-	TRBV6-5	-
TGTGCCAGCAGCCCGACGGGACAGGGAACTGAAGCTTTCTTT	CASSPTGQGTEAFF	TRBJ1-1	TRBD1	TRBV4-2	-
TGTGCCAGCAGCGTAGGACTAGCGGGGGACGGGGAGCTGTTTTTT	CASSVGLAGDGELFF	TRBJ2-2	TRBD2	TRBV9	-
TGCGCCAGCAGCTTGGGGCCAGGGGAAAGCTACGAGCAGTACTTC	CASSLGPGESYEQYF	TRBJ2-7	-	TRBV5-1	-
TGTGCCATTGGAAGTGGGGGCGGCTACACCTTC	CAIGSGGGYTF	TRBJ1-2	-	TRBV6-5	-
TGTGCCAGTAGTATTGCGGTTAATGAGCAGTTCTTC	CASSIAVNEQFF	TRBJ2-1	-	TRBV19	-
TGTGCCAGCAGCTCGCGGGTGCATGAGCAGTTCTTC	CASSSRVHEQFF	TRBJ2-1	-	TRBV7-9	-
TGCGCCAGCAGCCAAGATAGGAGGGGCGAAAACACTGAAGCTTTCTTT	CASSQDRRGENTEAFF	TRBJ1-1	-	TRBV4-1	-
TGTGCCAGTAGCCTCTACAATGAGCAGTTCTTC	CASSLYNEQFF	TRBJ2-1	-	TRBV19	-
TGCAGTGCTAGGTCACCGGGTGAAGCTTTCTTT	CSARSPGEAFF	TRBJ1-1	-	TRBV20-1	-
TGTGCCAGCAGCTTAGGTACGGGTCTTTACCCCGGCTATGGCTACACCTTC	CASSLGTGLYPGYGYTF	TRBJ1-2	-	TRBV7-8	-
TGTGCCAGCAGCTTTGGTACGGGAAGTTTCGGCTACACCTTC	CASSFGTGSFGYTF	TRBJ1-2	-	TRBV11-2	-
TGCGCCAGCAGCTTGGGGCCCGCGGGGCCGAACACTGAAGCTTTCTTT	CASSLGPAGPNTEAFF	TRBJ1-1	-	TRBV5-1	once
TGTGCCACCAGCAGAGGATCCCTAGGGAGAATACAGCCCCAGCATTTT	CATSRGSLGRIQPQHF	TRBJ1-5	-	TRBV15	-
TGTGCCAGCAGCACCGGGGTGAGGGCGCCTTCCCATGGCTACACCTTC	CASSTGVRAPSHGYTF	TRBJ1-2	-	TRBV14	-
TGTGCCAGCAGCTCTCCCGGGGGGAACACCGGGGAGCTGTTTTTT	CASSSPGGNTGELFF	TRBJ2-2	-	TRBV7-9	-
TGTGCCAGCAGTAAGCCGGGACTCGAATGTAACTTC	CASSKPGLECNF	TRBJ2-4	-	TRBV2	-
TGCGCCAGCAGCTTAGGGCAACAGGGGGTGAACACTGAAGCTTTCTTT	CASSLGQQGVNTEAFF	TRBJ1-1	TRBD1	TRBV5-1	-
TGTGCCAGCAGTGAAGGCTCGACGGGGGTCTACAATGAGCAGTTCTTC	CASSEGSTGVYNEQFF	TRBJ2-1	-	TRBV25-1	-
TGCGCCAGCAGAGGACAGGAGAGGAACACTGAAGCTTTCTTT	CASRGQERNTEAFF	TRBJ1-1	TRBD1	TRBV10-2	-
TGTGCCAGCAGACGGCAAGAGACCCAGTACTTC	CASRRQETQYF	TRBJ2-5	-	TRBV27	-
TGTGCCATCACGGGTAGCGGGGAAGATACGCAGTATTTT	CAITGSGEDTQYF	TRBJ2-3	TRBD2	TRBV10-3	-
TGTGCCAGCAGTGTACAGGTCGGGGGGAAAGCTTTCTTT	CASSVQVGGKAFF	TRBJ1-1	-	TRBV25-1	-
TGTGCCAGCAGCTTAGCCAGTACCTACGAGCAGTACTTC	CASSLASTYEQYF	TRBJ2-7	-	TRBV13	once
TGTGCCAGCAGCGCCGCAGGGGGCGCGGACCGCGGCTACACCTTC	CASSAAGGADRGYTF	TRBJ1-2	TRBD1	TRBV2	-
TGTGCCAGCATCGGGGGGGCAACTGAAGCTTTCTTT	CASIGGATEAFF	TRBJ1-1	-	TRBV7-9	-
TGTGCCAGCGGCCCGGGTTTGGCTCCGATATATTCCTATAATTCACCCCTCCACTTT	CASGPGLAPIYSYNSPLHF	TRBJ1-6	-	TRBV9	-
TGTGCCAGCAGCTCACAGGGGAACTATGGCTACACCTTC	CASSSQGNYGYTF	TRBJ1-2	TRBD1	TRBV7-9	-
TGTGCCAGTAGCAATCTTGGGCCACCAAAGAACACTGAAGCTTTCTTT	CASSNLGPPKNTEAFF	TRBJ1-1	-	TRBV19	once
TGTGCCAGCACCAGAGCCGGCGGAACCGGGGAGCTGTTTTTT	CASTRAGGTGELFF	TRBJ2-2	-	TRBV25-1	-
TGTGCCAGCAGTCCGGACAGGGGGGGTGGAAAACTGTTTTTT	CASSPDRGGGKLFF	TRBJ1-4	TRBD1	TRBV2	once
TGCAGTGCTGCAGATAATTCACCCCTCCACTTT	CSAADNSPLHF	TRBJ1-6	-	TRBV20-1	-
TGCGCCAGCAGCGAAGGGGTCGGGGAGCTGTTTTTT	CASSEGVGELFF	TRBJ2-2	-	TRBV5-1	-
TGTGCCAGCAGCCGGACAGGGGGGACTCAAGAGACCCAGTACTTC	CASSRTGGTQETQYF	TRBJ2-5	-	TRBV21-1	-